This T cell receptor (beta chain) was observed in a study of blood T cell repertoires in COVID-19 (TCRdb year 2020). Some background on the complete study: The collaborator samples originated in the United States, Italy and Spain and spanned the acute and convalescent phases of COVID-19. The material from the prospective study consisted of cDNA or gDNA derived from T cells, B-cell-depleted T cells, or PBMCs. The dataset comprised deeply sampled blood TCRbeta repertoires from subjects exposed to, actively infected with, or recovered from COVID-19. The repertoires were released in a freely available public database intended as a resource for research on the immune response to SARS-CoV-2. The samples were drawn from the first 160 participants of the ongoing ImmuneRACE study and from over a thousand subjects provided by 6 global collaborators. A de-identified subject ID, COVID-19 status, age in years and sex were almost always included in the sample metadata. Where HLA class I and class II types were available, the types were taken from metadata supplied by the sample provider, not from assay-based typing.

This clone was detected a few times. The antigen this receptor binds is unknown. Base qualities are missing; no much larger clone stands one base away. TCRbeta CDR3 regions were amplified from genomic DNA using the immunoSEQ Assay, a bias-controlled multiplex PCR. The original pipeline was this. Nucleated cell counts per sample were estimated from amplification of reference gene primers within the assay. To quantify the absolute abundance of each unique TCRbeta CDR3 rearrangement, sequence reads were collapsed and filtered. For each sample, productive Simpson clonality was calculated as the square root of Simpson's diversity index across productive rearrangements. TCRdb took over this immuneACCESS table, retaining in-frame rearrangements with V and J assigned. Such tables are incomplete; in checked studies, under half of the missing clones stem from an unresolved V gene, and the remainder is unexplained. V and J calls and clone size are those listed in that table; D and trimming were worked out from the DNA. The sample yields some 320,000 clones; roughly nine tenths were counted once. Jointly, the top ten make up around 2.6% of the sample.

The research as a whole found: Clinical and demographic metadata were provided uncurated, with the amount varying by source and participant.

In the prospective study, participants were roughly 18 to 90 years old, resided in approximately 25 geographic areas of the United States, and were enrolled through a virtual design. In the prospective study, participants were assigned to cohorts based on the clinical history participants reported in a screening survey and a study questionnaire. For ImmuneRACE Cohort 3, a participant was defined as recovered based on two consecutive negative NP/OP PCR tests, clearance by a healthcare professional, or resolution of symptoms. In the prospective study, whole blood, serum and a nasopharyngeal or oropharyngeal swab were collected from each participant by mobile phlebotomists. Prospective study participants could optionally give additional blood draws and questionnaires over an approximately 2-month period. Blood samples from the prospective study were shipped frozen or at room temperature prior to DNA extraction.

The clonotype was recovered from a man in his sixties who had recovered from COVID-19. The sequenced sample was PBMCs or T cells enriched from blood (not recorded which).

The nucleotides read TGTGCCAGCAATACGGGATTTGGTGGCTACACCTTC. Its protein reads: CASNTGFGGYTF. The chain is assembled from TRBV12-3 or TRBV12-4 and TRBJ1-2; no D segment can be confidently identified. The CDR3 runs 12 amino acids, cysteine and phenylalanine included. Solely the CDR3 DNA is kept, with 36 bases framed from the first base. The V end loses 7 bases and the J end loses 7 bases, and a stretch of 13 bases separates them.